This T cell receptor beta chain was captured by sequencing in a study of blood T cells in healthy people across ages. General study points: There was no known CMV status for donors, so expanded clonotype changes were possibly confounded. TCR beta diversity was tightly associated with the proportion of naive T cells.

Total RNA extracted from each sample amounted to at least 6 micrograms. It was with a sample-barcoded 5' primer and a J-beta primer mix that a second PCR of about 6 to 12 cycles was run. Tags on each cDNA molecule came from a template-switch adaptor with 12 random nucleotides. Using its own MiXCR run on the 5' RACE reads, TCRdb lists one record per CDR3 protein. The sample shows over a million distinct CDR3 sequences, 42% of them seen only once. V dropped 6 bases and J dropped 5; count of bases not matched to a gene: 12. The length of the CDR3 is 15 residues. The germline V gene has CDR1 DFQATT and CDR2 SNEGSKA (reference sequence). This clonotype was recorded at least ten times. Antigen specificity is unknown.

The specimen sequenced was blood. The clonotype was recovered from a woman between 18 and 30 years old in good health. This chain uses TRBV20-1 with TRBJ2-5; 10 nucleotides match TRBD2. The CDR3 reads CSAEIRTSGAETQYF. CDR3 DNA: TGCAGTGCCGAAATCCGGACTAGCGGAGCGGAGACCCAGTACTTC.